This entry is about one T cell receptor beta chain. Some clones are missing from TCRdb's copy, which holds only in-frame ones; the method was immunoSEQ multiplex PCR. Seen here are over 300,000 clones, about 83% observed once, and the top ten hold about 1.2%. CDR3 length: 14 amino acids. The germline V gene encodes CDR1 SGDLS and CDR2 YYNGEE. Trimming took 0 bases from V and 2 from J, leaving 6 bases between them. This sample was taken from a study of blood T cell repertoires in COVID-19. For the study at large: Sources were T cells, B-cell-depleted T cells, or PBMCs; the material itself was cDNA or gDNA.

The chain carries TRBV9 and TRBJ1-5; TRBD1 might be the D (5 bases). The specimen sequenced was peripheral blood. This TCR derives from a woman between 45 and 65 years old with acute or convalescent COVID-19. CDR3 in amino acids: CASSVEGGNQPQHF. The CDR3 DNA reads TGTGCCAGCAGCGTAGAAGGGGGCAATCAGCCCCAGCATTTT.